This is a list of T cell receptor beta chains from one sample in a study of Graves' ophthalmopathy and Graves' hyperthyroidism. TCRdb recomputed calls from the multiplex PCR reads with MiXCR, one row per CDR3 protein. This table has 300,000 to 400,000 distinct CDR3 sequences, about a sixth appearing once. Sequenced material: peripheral blood. Source of these receptors: an adult woman with stable Graves' hyperthyroidism. CDR3s include the opening cysteine and the closing phenylalanine or tryptophan. A D gene is named only where the DNA matches it firmly. Clone size appears in some rows only: once, few, many, or a class for an expanded clone.

cdr3_length: 14
d_call: NA
j_call: TRBJ2-5
v_call: TRBV2
clone_size: NA
cdr3_aa: CASKGFWTEETQYF
cdr3_nt: TGTGCCAGCAAAGGGTTTTGGACGGAAGAGACCCAGTACTTC

cdr3_length: 13
d_call: NA
j_call: TRBJ1-1
v_call: TRBV7-2
clone_size: many
cdr3_aa: CASSLGENTEAFF
cdr3_nt: TGTGCCAGCAGCTTAGGGGAAAACACTGAAGCTTTCTTT

cdr3_length: 14
d_call: NA
j_call: TRBJ2-7
v_call: TRBV6-1
clone_size: few
cdr3_aa: CASSPFGRHHEQYF
cdr3_nt: TGTGCCAGCAGCCCGTTTGGGCGGCACCACGAGCAGTACTTC

cdr3_length: 15
d_call: NA
j_call: TRBJ1-3
v_call: TRBV20-1
clone_size: NA
cdr3_aa: CSARSPVGGGNTIYF
cdr3_nt: TGCAGTGCTAGATCCCCTGTGGGAGGTGGAAACACCATATATTTT

cdr3_length: 15
d_call: NA
j_call: TRBJ2-5
v_call: TRBV28
clone_size: many
cdr3_aa: CASSLAGGNQETQYF
cdr3_nt: TGTGCCAGCAGTTTGGCAGGGGGGAACCAAGAGACCCAGTACTTC

cdr3_length: 11
d_call: NA
j_call: TRBJ1-2
v_call: TRBV12-3/TRBV12-4
clone_size: many
cdr3_aa: CASSLAGHYTF
cdr3_nt: TGTGCCAGCAGTTTGGCGGGGCACTACACCTTC

cdr3_length: 14
d_call: NA
j_call: TRBJ2-2
v_call: TRBV13
clone_size: many
cdr3_aa: CASSSRGDLGELFF
cdr3_nt: TGTGCCAGCAGCTCCCGAGGGGACCTCGGGGAGCTGTTTTTT

cdr3_length: 14
d_call: NA
j_call: TRBJ2-7
v_call: TRBV20-1
clone_size: many
cdr3_aa: CSAPGGREPYEQYF
cdr3_nt: TGCAGTGCTCCGGGCGGCAGGGAGCCCTACGAGCAGTACTTC

cdr3_length: 15
d_call: TRBD2
j_call: TRBJ2-7
v_call: TRBV20-1
clone_size: many
cdr3_aa: CSAGTSGRPPYEQYF
cdr3_nt: TGCAGTGCTGGGACTAGCGGGAGACCTCCCTACGAGCAGTACTTC

cdr3_length: 14
d_call: NA
j_call: TRBJ2-7
v_call: TRBV7-9
clone_size: many
cdr3_aa: CASSSDGSSYEQYF
cdr3_nt: TGTGCCAGCAGCTCGGACGGTAGCTCCTACGAGCAGTACTTC

cdr3_length: 13
d_call: NA
j_call: TRBJ1-5
v_call: TRBV6-5
clone_size: many
cdr3_aa: CASSNRVVQPQHF
cdr3_nt: TGTGCCAGCAGTAACAGGGTGGTCCAGCCCCAGCATTTT

cdr3_length: 14
d_call: NA
j_call: TRBJ2-7
v_call: TRBV12-3/TRBV12-4
clone_size: NA
cdr3_aa: CASSLKDILYEQYF
cdr3_nt: TGTGCCAGCAGTTTAAAGGACATCCTCTACGAGCAGTACTTC

cdr3_length: 21
d_call: TRBD1
j_call: TRBJ1-1
v_call: TRBV5-1
clone_size: many
cdr3_aa: CASSFRTNLRDRGRDTTEAFF
cdr3_nt: TGCGCCAGCAGCTTCCGAACGAACCTCCGGGACAGGGGGCGAGATACCACTGAAGCTTTCTTT

cdr3_length: 16
d_call: NA
j_call: TRBJ1-5
v_call: TRBV19
clone_size: many
cdr3_aa: CASSMSGRTSNQPQHF
cdr3_nt: TGTGCCAGTAGTATGTCCGGCAGGACTAGCAATCAGCCCCAGCATTTT

cdr3_length: 18
d_call: TRBD2
j_call: TRBJ2-2
v_call: TRBV20-1
clone_size: NA
cdr3_aa: CSARDFITSGRNTGELFF
cdr3_nt: TGCAGTGCTAGAGATTTTATAACTAGCGGGAGGAACACCGGGGAGCTGTTTTTT

cdr3_length: 13
d_call: NA
j_call: TRBJ2-5
v_call: TRBV28
clone_size: many
cdr3_aa: CASSVAAGASQYF
cdr3_nt: TGTGCCAGCAGTGTCGCAGCCGGTGCATCCCAGTACTTC

cdr3_length: 13
d_call: NA
j_call: TRBJ2-7
v_call: TRBV6-5
clone_size: many
cdr3_aa: CACRQHSSNEQYF
cdr3_nt: TGTGCCTGCAGACAGCACTCATCAAACGAGCAGTACTTC

cdr3_length: 16
d_call: NA
j_call: TRBJ1-6
v_call: TRBV11-2
clone_size: many
cdr3_aa: CASSQAETYYNSPLHF
cdr3_nt: TGTGCCAGCAGCCAGGCCGAGACATACTATAATTCACCCCTCCACTTT

cdr3_length: 14
d_call: NA
j_call: TRBJ2-7
v_call: TRBV18
clone_size: NA
cdr3_aa: CASSPLVFPYEQYF
cdr3_nt: TGTGCCAGCTCACCGTTGGTATTCCCCTACGAGCAGTACTTC

cdr3_length: 15
d_call: NA
j_call: TRBJ1-1
v_call: TRBV9
clone_size: NA
cdr3_aa: CASSGPGRMNTEAFF
cdr3_nt: TGTGCCAGCAGCGGCCCGGGGCGGATGAACACTGAAGCTTTCTTT

cdr3_length: 14
d_call: NA
j_call: TRBJ1-1
v_call: TRBV7-2
clone_size: many
cdr3_aa: CASSLLGGNTEAFF
cdr3_nt: TGTGCCAGCAGCTTGTTGGGGGGCAACACTGAAGCTTTCTTT

cdr3_length: 18
d_call: TRBD1
j_call: TRBJ2-6
v_call: TRBV7-3
clone_size: once
cdr3_aa: CASSSQGRTHSGANVLTF
cdr3_nt: TGTGCCAGCAGCTCACAGGGGAGAACTCACTCTGGGGCCAACGTCCTGACTTTC

cdr3_length: 14
d_call: NA
j_call: TRBJ1-2
v_call: TRBV20-1
clone_size: many
cdr3_aa: CSARETRGRYGYTF
cdr3_nt: TGCAGTGCTAGAGAGACTCGGGGCCGCTATGGCTACACCTTC

cdr3_length: 15
d_call: NA
j_call: TRBJ2-7
v_call: TRBV6-5
clone_size: many
cdr3_aa: CASSSVGQSSYEQYF
cdr3_nt: TGTGCCAGCAGTTCGGTAGGACAGAGCTCTTACGAGCAGTACTTC

cdr3_length: 15
d_call: TRBD1
j_call: TRBJ2-2
v_call: TRBV12-3/TRBV12-4
clone_size: many
cdr3_aa: CASSQQGLLGGELFF
cdr3_nt: TGTGCCAGCAGTCAACAGGGGCTACTAGGCGGGGAGCTGTTTTTT

cdr3_length: 15
d_call: NA
j_call: TRBJ2-4
v_call: TRBV2
clone_size: many
cdr3_aa: CASSDPPSPKNIQYF
cdr3_nt: TGTGCCAGCAGTGACCCGCCTAGCCCCAAAAACATTCAGTACTTC

cdr3_length: 15
d_call: NA
j_call: TRBJ2-7
v_call: TRBV28
clone_size: many
cdr3_aa: CASSFGTDSSYEQYF
cdr3_nt: TGTGCCAGCAGTTTTGGGACGGATAGCTCCTACGAGCAGTACTTC

cdr3_length: 15
d_call: TRBD2
j_call: TRBJ2-7
v_call: TRBV28
clone_size: many
cdr3_aa: CASSLELAGTDEQYF
cdr3_nt: TGTGCCAGCAGTTTGGAACTAGCGGGAACCGACGAGCAGTACTTC

cdr3_length: 13
d_call: NA
j_call: TRBJ2-7
v_call: TRBV19
clone_size: many
cdr3_aa: CASSTTGPYEQYF
cdr3_nt: TGTGCCAGTAGTACCACCGGGCCCTACGAGCAGTACTTC

cdr3_length: 14
d_call: NA
j_call: TRBJ2-2
v_call: TRBV10-3
clone_size: many
cdr3_aa: CAIRRSDAGGELFF
cdr3_nt: TGTGCCATCCGCCGTTCGGACGCTGGCGGGGAGCTGTTTTTT

cdr3_length: 17
d_call: TRBD1
j_call: TRBJ2-5
v_call: TRBV12-3/TRBV12-4
clone_size: many
cdr3_aa: CASSLVGQGAAQETQYF
cdr3_nt: TGTGCCAGCAGTTTAGTGGGACAGGGGGCGGCCCAAGAGACCCAGTACTTC

cdr3_length: 14
d_call: NA
j_call: TRBJ1-3
v_call: TRBV20-1
clone_size: many
cdr3_aa: CSAPNSRSGNTIYF
cdr3_nt: TGCAGTGCGCCTAACAGCCGCTCTGGAAACACCATATATTTT

cdr3_length: 16
d_call: NA
j_call: TRBJ2-2
v_call: TRBV11-2
clone_size: many
cdr3_aa: CASSLFPGSDTGELFF
cdr3_nt: TGTGCCAGCAGCTTATTTCCAGGGTCGGACACCGGGGAGCTGTTTTTT

cdr3_length: 14
d_call: NA
j_call: TRBJ1-2
v_call: TRBV5-1
clone_size: few
cdr3_aa: CASSLEPGTKGYTF
cdr3_nt: TGCGCCAGCAGCTTGGAGCCAGGGACGAAGGGCTACACCTTC

cdr3_length: 17
d_call: TRBD1
j_call: TRBJ2-2
v_call: TRBV7-8
clone_size: many
cdr3_aa: CASSLGYRGGNTGELFF
cdr3_nt: TGTGCCAGCAGCTTAGGGTACAGGGGCGGGAACACCGGGGAGCTGTTTTTT

cdr3_length: 13
d_call: NA
j_call: TRBJ2-5
v_call: TRBV4-1
clone_size: many
cdr3_aa: CASSQGDQETQYF
cdr3_nt: TGCGCCAGCAGCCAGGGGGATCAAGAGACCCAGTACTTC

cdr3_length: 13
d_call: NA
j_call: TRBJ2-7
v_call: TRBV19
clone_size: many
cdr3_aa: CASSIGGFYEQYF
cdr3_nt: TGTGCCAGTAGTATAGGCGGCTTCTACGAGCAGTACTTC

cdr3_length: 15
d_call: NA
j_call: TRBJ1-1
v_call: TRBV7-9
clone_size: many
cdr3_aa: CASSLAGGVNTEAFF
cdr3_nt: TGTGCCAGCAGCTTAGCAGGAGGAGTGAACACTGAAGCTTTCTTT

cdr3_length: 14
d_call: NA
j_call: TRBJ1-5
v_call: TRBV12-3/TRBV12-4
clone_size: NA
cdr3_aa: CASSSRLSNQPQHF
cdr3_nt: TGTGCCAGCAGTTCGCGTCTTAGCAATCAGCCCCAGCATTTT

cdr3_length: 13
d_call: TRBD2
j_call: TRBJ2-7
v_call: TRBV20-1
clone_size: many
cdr3_aa: CSASGRAGYEQYF
cdr3_nt: TGCAGTGCTAGCGGGAGGGCCGGGTACGAGCAGTACTTC

cdr3_length: 14
d_call: NA
j_call: TRBJ2-3
v_call: TRBV6-1
clone_size: many
cdr3_aa: CASSDRVGEDTQYF
cdr3_nt: TGTGCCAGCAGTGACAGGGTGGGGGAGGATACGCAGTATTTT

cdr3_length: 17
d_call: TRBD1
j_call: TRBJ2-7
v_call: TRBV5-1
clone_size: few
cdr3_aa: CASSENPPGTGVYEQYF
cdr3_nt: TGCGCCAGCAGCGAAAACCCCCCCGGGACAGGGGTCTACGAGCAGTACTTC

cdr3_length: 15
d_call: NA
j_call: TRBJ1-2
v_call: TRBV2
clone_size: many
cdr3_aa: CASTRPRQTLYGYTF
cdr3_nt: TGTGCCAGCACCCGTCCCCGGCAGACCCTTTATGGCTACACCTTC

cdr3_length: 15
d_call: TRBD2
j_call: TRBJ2-2
v_call: TRBV7-6
clone_size: NA
cdr3_aa: CASSQTFGLAGELFF
cdr3_nt: TGTGCCAGCAGCCAAACATTTGGACTAGCCGGGGAGCTGTTTTTT

cdr3_length: 15
d_call: TRBD2
j_call: TRBJ2-2
v_call: TRBV7-9
clone_size: NA
cdr3_aa: CASSAGGPQTGELFF
cdr3_nt: TGTGCCAGCAGCGCGGGGGGGCCTCAAACCGGGGAGCTGTTTTTT

cdr3_length: 15
d_call: NA
j_call: TRBJ2-5
v_call: TRBV19
clone_size: NA
cdr3_aa: CASMVSGTRLETQYF
cdr3_nt: TGTGCCAGTATGGTTTCCGGGACCCGTTTGGAGACCCAGTACTTC

cdr3_length: 14
d_call: TRBD1
j_call: TRBJ2-3
v_call: TRBV6-1
clone_size: many
cdr3_aa: CASTWDRGTDTQYF
cdr3_nt: TGTGCCAGCACCTGGGACAGGGGCACAGATACGCAGTATTTT

cdr3_length: 14
d_call: NA
j_call: TRBJ1-5
v_call: TRBV30
clone_size: NA
cdr3_aa: CAWNGQFGNQPQHF
cdr3_nt: TGTGCCTGGAACGGACAGTTCGGTAATCAGCCCCAGCATTTT